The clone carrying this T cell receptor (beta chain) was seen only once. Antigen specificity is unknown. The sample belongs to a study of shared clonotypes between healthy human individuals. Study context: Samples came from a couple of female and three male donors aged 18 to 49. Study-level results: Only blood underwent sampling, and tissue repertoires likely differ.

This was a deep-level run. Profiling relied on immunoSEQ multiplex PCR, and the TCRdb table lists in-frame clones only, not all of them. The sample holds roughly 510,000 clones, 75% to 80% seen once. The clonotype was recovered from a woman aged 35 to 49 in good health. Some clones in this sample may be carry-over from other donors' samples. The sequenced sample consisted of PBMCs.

The CDR3 DNA follows: TGTGCCAGCAGCTTAGGGAGGGCCGGGGAGCTGTTTTTT. Encoded protein: CASSLGRAGELFF. The chain links TRBV11-1 to TRBJ2-2; a weak D match, TRBD2 (6 bases). The germline V and J ends were trimmed by 1 base and 6 bases, with 6 bases remaining between them. The CDR3 totals 13 residues. The germline V gene has CDR1 SGHAT and CDR2 FQDESV (reference sequence).